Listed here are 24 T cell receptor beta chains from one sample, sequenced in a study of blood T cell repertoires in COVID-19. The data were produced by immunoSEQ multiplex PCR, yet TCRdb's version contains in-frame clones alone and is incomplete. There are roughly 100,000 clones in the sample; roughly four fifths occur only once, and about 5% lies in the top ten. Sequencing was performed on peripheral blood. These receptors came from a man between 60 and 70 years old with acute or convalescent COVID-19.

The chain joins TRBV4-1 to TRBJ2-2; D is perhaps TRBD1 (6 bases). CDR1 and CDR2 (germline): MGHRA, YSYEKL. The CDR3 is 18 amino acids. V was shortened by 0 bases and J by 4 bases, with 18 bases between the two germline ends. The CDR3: CASSQESQQGTGTGELFF. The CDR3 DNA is TGCGCCAGCAGCCAAGAATCCCAACAGGGTACGGGCACCGGGGAGCTGTTTTTT.

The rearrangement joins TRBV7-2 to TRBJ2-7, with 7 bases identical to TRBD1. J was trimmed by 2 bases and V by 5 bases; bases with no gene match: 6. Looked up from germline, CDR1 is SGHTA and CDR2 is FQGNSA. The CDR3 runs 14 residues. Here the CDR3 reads CASSRTGAPYEQYF. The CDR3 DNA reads TGTGCCAGCAGCAGAACAGGGGCCCCCTACGAGCAGTACTTC. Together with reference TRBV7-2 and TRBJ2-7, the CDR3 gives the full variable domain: GAGVSQSPSNKVTEKGKDVELRCDPISGHTALYWYRQSLGQGLEFLIYFQGNSAPDKSGLPSDRFSAERTGGSVSTLTIQRTQQEDSAVYLCASSRTGAPYEQYFGPGTRLTVT.

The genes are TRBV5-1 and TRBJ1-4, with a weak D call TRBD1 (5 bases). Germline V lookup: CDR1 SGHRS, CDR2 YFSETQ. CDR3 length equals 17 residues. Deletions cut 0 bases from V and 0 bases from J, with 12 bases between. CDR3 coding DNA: TGCGCCAGCAGCTTGGCACAGGAACTACCAACTAATGAAAAACTGTTTTTT. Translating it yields CASSLAQELPTNEKLFF.

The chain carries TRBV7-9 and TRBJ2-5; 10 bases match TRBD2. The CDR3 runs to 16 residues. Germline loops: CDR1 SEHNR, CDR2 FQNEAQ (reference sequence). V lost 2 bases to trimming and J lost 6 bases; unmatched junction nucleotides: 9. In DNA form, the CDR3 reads TGTGCCAGCAGCTTATCCTTAGCGGGAGGTACTAAGACCCAGTACTTC. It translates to CASSLSLAGGTKTQYF.

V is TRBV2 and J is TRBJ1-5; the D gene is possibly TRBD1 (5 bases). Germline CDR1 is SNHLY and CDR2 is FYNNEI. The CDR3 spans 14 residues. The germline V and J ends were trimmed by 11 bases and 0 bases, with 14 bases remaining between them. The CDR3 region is CASGNIDSNQPQHF. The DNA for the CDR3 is TGTGCCTCAGGGAACATCGATAGCAATCAGCCCCAGCATTTT.

The CDR3: CASSLGRGNEQYF. CDR3 nucleotide sequence: TGTGCCAGCAGCCTGGGCAGGGGGAACGAGCAGTACTTC. This sequence joins TRBV6-2 or TRBV6-3 and TRBJ2-7, with 7 bases lining up with TRBD1. Losses at the gene ends were 6 bases for V and 5 bases for J; bases not matched to a gene: 7. The CDR3 covers 13 residues. Germline V lookup: CDR1 MNHEY, CDR2 SVGEGT.

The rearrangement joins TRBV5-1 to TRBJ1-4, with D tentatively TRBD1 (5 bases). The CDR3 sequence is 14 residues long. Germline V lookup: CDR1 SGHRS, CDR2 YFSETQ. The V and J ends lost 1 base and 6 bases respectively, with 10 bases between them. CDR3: CASSLIGTHEKLFF. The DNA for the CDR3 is TGCGCCAGCAGCTTGATCGGGACTCATGAAAAACTGTTTTTT.

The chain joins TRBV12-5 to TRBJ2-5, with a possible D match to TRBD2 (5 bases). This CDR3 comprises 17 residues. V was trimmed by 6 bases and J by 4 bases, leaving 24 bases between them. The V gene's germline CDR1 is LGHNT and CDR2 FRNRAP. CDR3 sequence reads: CASGTGIGSGDGETQYF. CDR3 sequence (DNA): TGTGCTAGTGGCACGGGGATCGGGTCTGGAGACGGAGAGACCCAGTACTTC.

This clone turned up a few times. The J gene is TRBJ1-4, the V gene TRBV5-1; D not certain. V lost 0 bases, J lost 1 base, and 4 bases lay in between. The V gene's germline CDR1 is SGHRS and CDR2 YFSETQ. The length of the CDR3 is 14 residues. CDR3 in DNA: TGCGCCAGCAGCTTGGGGAGAACTAATGAAAAACTGTTTTTT. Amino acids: CASSLGRTNEKLFF.

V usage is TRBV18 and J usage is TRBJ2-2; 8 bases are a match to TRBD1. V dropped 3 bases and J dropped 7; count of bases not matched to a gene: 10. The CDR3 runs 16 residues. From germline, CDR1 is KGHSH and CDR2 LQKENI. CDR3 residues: CASSPTADRAHGELFF. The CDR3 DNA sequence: TGTGCCAGCTCACCTACCGCGGACAGGGCGCACGGGGAGCTGTTTTTT.

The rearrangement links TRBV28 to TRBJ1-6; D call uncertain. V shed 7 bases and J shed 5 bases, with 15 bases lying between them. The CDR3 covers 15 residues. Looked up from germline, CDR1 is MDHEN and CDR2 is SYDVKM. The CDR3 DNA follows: TGTGCCAGCACGCCGCACGCGGGAGATAATTCACCCCTCCACTTT. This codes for CASTPHAGDNSPLHF.

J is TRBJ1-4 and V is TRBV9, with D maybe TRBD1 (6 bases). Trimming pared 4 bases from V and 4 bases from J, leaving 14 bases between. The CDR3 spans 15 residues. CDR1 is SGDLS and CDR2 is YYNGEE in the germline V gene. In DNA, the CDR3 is TGTGCCAGCAGCCCAGAGGGGGTTCGTAATGAAAAACTGTTTTTT. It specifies CASSPEGVRNEKLFF.

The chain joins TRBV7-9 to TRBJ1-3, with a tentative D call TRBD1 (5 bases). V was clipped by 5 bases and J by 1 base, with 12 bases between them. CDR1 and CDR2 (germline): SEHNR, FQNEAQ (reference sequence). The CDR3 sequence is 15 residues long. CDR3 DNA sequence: TGTGCCAGCAGCCCAGGCAAGGGGTCTGGAAACACCATATATTTT. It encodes CASSPGKGSGNTIYF.

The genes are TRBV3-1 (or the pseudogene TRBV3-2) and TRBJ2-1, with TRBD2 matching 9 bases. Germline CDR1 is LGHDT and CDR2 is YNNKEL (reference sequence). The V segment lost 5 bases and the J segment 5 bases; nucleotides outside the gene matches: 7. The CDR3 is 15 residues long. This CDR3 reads CASSYRGLANNEQFF. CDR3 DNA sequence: TGTGCCAGCAGCTATCGGGGACTAGCCAACAATGAGCAGTTCTTC.

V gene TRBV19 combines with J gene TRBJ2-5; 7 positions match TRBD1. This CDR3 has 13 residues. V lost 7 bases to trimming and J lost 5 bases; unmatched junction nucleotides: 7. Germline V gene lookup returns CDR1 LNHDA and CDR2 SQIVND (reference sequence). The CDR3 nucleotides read TGTGCCAGTACCCCTGACAGGGCGGAGACCCAGTACTTC. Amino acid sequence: CASTPDRAETQYF.

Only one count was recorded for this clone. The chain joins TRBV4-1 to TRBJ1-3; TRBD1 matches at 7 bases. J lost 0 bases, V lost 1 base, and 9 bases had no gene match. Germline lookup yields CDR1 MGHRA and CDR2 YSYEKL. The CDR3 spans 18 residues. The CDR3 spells CASSQVQTGTVSGNTIYF. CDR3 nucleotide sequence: TGCGCCAGCAGCCAAGTCCAAACTGGGACAGTCTCTGGAAACACCATATATTTT.

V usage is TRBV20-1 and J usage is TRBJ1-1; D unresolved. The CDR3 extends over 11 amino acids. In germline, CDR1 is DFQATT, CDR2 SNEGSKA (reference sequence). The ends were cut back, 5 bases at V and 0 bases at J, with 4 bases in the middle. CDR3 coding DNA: TGCAGTGCTCCCATGAACACTGAAGCTTTCTTT. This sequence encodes CSAPMNTEAFF.

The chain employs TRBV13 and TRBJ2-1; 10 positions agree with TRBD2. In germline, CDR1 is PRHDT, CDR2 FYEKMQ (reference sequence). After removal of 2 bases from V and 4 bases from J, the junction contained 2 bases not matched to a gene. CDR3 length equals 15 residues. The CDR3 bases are TGTGCCAGCAGCTTAACTAGCGGGATATACAATGAGCAGTTCTTC. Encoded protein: CASSLTSGIYNEQFF. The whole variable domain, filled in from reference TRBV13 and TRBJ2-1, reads AAGVIQSPRHLIKEKRETATLKCYPIPRHDTVYWYQQGPGQDPQFLISFYEKMQSDKGSIPDRFSAQQFSDYHSELNMSSLELGDSALYFCASSLTSGIYNEQFFGPGTRLTVL.

The DNA for the CDR3 is TGTGCCATCAGTGAGGGGACAGGGGGAAATCAGCCCCAGCATTTT. Amino acid sequence: CAISEGTGGNQPQHF. The V gene is TRBV10-3, the J gene TRBJ1-5; TRBD1 aligns across 11 bases. Per the germline V gene, CDR1 is ENHRY and CDR2 is SYGVKD. J gave up 4 bases and V 2 bases, and 1 base lay outside the gene matches. The CDR3 consists of 15 residues.

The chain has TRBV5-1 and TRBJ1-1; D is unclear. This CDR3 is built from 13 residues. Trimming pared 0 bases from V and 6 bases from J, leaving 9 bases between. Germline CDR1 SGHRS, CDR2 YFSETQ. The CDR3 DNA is TGCGCCAGCAGCTTGGAGCCCATTTCTGAAGCTTTCTTT. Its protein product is CASSLEPISEAFF.

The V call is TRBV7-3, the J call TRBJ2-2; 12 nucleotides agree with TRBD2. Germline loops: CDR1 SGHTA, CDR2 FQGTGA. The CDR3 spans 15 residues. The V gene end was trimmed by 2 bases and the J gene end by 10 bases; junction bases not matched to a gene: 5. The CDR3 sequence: CASSLASGGALELFF. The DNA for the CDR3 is TGTGCCAGCAGCTTAGCTAGCGGGGGGGCCTTGGAGCTGTTTTTT.

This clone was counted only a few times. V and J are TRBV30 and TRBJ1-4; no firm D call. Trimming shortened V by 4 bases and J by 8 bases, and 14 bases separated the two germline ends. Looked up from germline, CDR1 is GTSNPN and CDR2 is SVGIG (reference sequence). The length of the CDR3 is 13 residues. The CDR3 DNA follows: TGTGCCTGGAACGAAGGAGAGCGAGAAAAACTGTTTTTT. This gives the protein CAWNEGEREKLFF.

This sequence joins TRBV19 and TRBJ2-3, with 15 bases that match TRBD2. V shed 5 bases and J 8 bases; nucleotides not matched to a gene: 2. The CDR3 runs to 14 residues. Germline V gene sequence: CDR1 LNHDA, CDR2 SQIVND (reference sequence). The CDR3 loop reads CASSGTSGRTTQYF. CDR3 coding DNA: TGTGCCAGTAGTGGGACTAGCGGGAGGACTACGCAGTATTTT.

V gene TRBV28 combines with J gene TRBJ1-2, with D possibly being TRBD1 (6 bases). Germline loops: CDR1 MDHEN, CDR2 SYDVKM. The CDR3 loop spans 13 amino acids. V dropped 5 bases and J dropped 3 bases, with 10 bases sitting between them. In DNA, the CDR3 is TGTGCCAGCAGTCGACAGGAGCACTATGGCTACACCTTC. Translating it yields CASSRQEHYGYTF.